A selection of T cell receptor beta chains follows, all from one sample in a study of Ad26.COV2.S vaccination and SARS-CoV-2 variants. Some clones are missing from TCRdb's copy, which holds only in-frame ones; the method was immunoSEQ multiplex PCR. Of about 440,000 clones detected, around 90% appear once; the ten largest clones hold around 4.5%. Sequences were derived from peripheral blood, sampled in a trial of Ad26.COV2.S vaccine versus placebo. The receptors originated from a person between 18 and 59 years old who received the Ad26.COV2.S COVID-19 vaccine or a placebo. Both conserved end residues are part of each CDR3. The D gene is left open where the match is weak. A clone size is listed for some rows: how often the clone was seen (once, few, many), or a class if it is expanded.

V gene: TRBV27; clone size: .; J gene: TRBJ2-1; D gene: TRBD1; CDR3 length: 15; CDR3 DNA: TGTGCCAGCAGTGACCCGGGACAGGGATCCGATGAGCAGTTCTTC; CDR3 protein: CASSDPGQGSDEQFF
V gene: TRBV2; clone size: .; J gene: TRBJ1-6; D gene: .; CDR3 length: 14; CDR3 DNA: TGTGCCAGCACCGGGGTCAGGGTTGATTCACCCCTCCACTTT; CDR3 protein: CASTGVRVDSPLHF
V gene: TRBV24-1; clone size: .; J gene: TRBJ1-4; D gene: .; CDR3 length: 17; CDR3 DNA: TGTGCCACCAGTGATTCAGGGGCAGGGGAACTAAACGAAAAACTGTTTTTT; CDR3 protein: CATSDSGAGELNEKLFF
V gene: TRBV27; clone size: .; J gene: TRBJ2-7; D gene: .; CDR3 length: 15; CDR3 DNA: TGTGCCAGCAGTTTAATCGCGGGATCGTCCTACGAGCAGTACTTC; CDR3 protein: CASSLIAGSSYEQYF
V gene: TRBV9; clone size: .; J gene: TRBJ1-2; D gene: TRBD1; CDR3 length: 15; CDR3 DNA: TGTGCCAGCAGCGAACAGACCGGGACAGGGGAGGGCTACACCTTC; CDR3 protein: CASSEQTGTGEGYTF
V gene: TRBV7-2; clone size: .; J gene: TRBJ1-2; D gene: .; CDR3 length: 14; CDR3 DNA: TGTGCCAGCAGCTTAGGGGACCTTACGGGAGGCTACACCTTC; CDR3 protein: CASSLGDLTGGYTF
V gene: TRBV5-1; clone size: .; J gene: TRBJ2-5; D gene: TRBD2; CDR3 length: 14; CDR3 DNA: TGCGCCAGCAGCTTGACGGGAGGGACGGAGACCCAGTACTTC; CDR3 protein: CASSLTGGTETQYF
V gene: TRBV10-3; clone size: .; J gene: TRBJ1-2; D gene: TRBD1; CDR3 length: 12; CDR3 DNA: TGTGCCATCGGACAGGGGGCGGACGGCTACACCTTC; CDR3 protein: CAIGQGADGYTF
V gene: TRBV15; clone size: .; J gene: TRBJ2-7; D gene: TRBD1; CDR3 length: 15; CDR3 DNA: TGTGCCACCAGCAGAGCCGGGACAGGGGCGTACGAGCAGTACTTC; CDR3 protein: CATSRAGTGAYEQYF
V gene: TRBV7-9; clone size: .; J gene: TRBJ1-3; D gene: .; CDR3 length: 16; CDR3 DNA: TGTGCCAGCAGCCTAGGCACCCCTAGCTCTGGAAACACCATATATTTT; CDR3 protein: CASSLGTPSSGNTIYF
V gene: TRBV24-1; clone size: once; J gene: TRBJ2-5; D gene: .; CDR3 length: 13; CDR3 DNA: TGTGCCACCAGTGATCCCACCGCAGAGACCCAGTACTTC; CDR3 protein: CATSDPTAETQYF
V gene: TRBV14; clone size: .; J gene: TRBJ2-7; D gene: TRBD1; CDR3 length: 13; CDR3 DNA: TGTGCCAGCACTCGGGGGACAGGTTCCGTCCAGTACTTC; CDR3 protein: CASTRGTGSVQYF
V gene: TRBV7-5; clone size: .; J gene: TRBJ2-7; D gene: .; CDR3 length: 15; CDR3 DNA: TGTGCCAGAAGCTCCCGGGAGGTGTACTCCTACGAGCAGTACTTC; CDR3 protein: CARSSREVYSYEQYF
V gene: TRBV27; clone size: many; J gene: TRBJ1-2; D gene: .; CDR3 length: 15; CDR3 DNA: TGTGCCAGCAGTTCTCTGGGGGCCCCTAACTATGGCTACACCTTC; CDR3 protein: CASSSLGAPNYGYTF
V gene: TRBV3-1/TRBV3-2; clone size: .; J gene: TRBJ2-7; D gene: .; CDR3 length: 14; CDR3 DNA: TGTGCCAGCAGCGTAGGCGACGGTAACTACGAGCAGTACTTC; CDR3 protein: CASSVGDGNYEQYF
V gene: TRBV5-8; clone size: .; J gene: TRBJ1-6; D gene: .; CDR3 length: 15; CDR3 DNA: TGTGCCAGCAGCTTGGTGGGGGCTCGGGATTCACCCCTCCACTTT; CDR3 protein: CASSLVGARDSPLHF
V gene: TRBV6-6; clone size: .; J gene: TRBJ2-7; D gene: .; CDR3 length: 12; CDR3 DNA: TGTGCCAGCAGTTACTCCAAGTACGAGCAGTACTTC; CDR3 protein: CASSYSKYEQYF
V gene: TRBV18; clone size: .; J gene: TRBJ2-7; D gene: .; CDR3 length: 14; CDR3 DNA: TGTGCCAGCTCACCCCCGGGAGATAGGTACGAGCAGTACTTC; CDR3 protein: CASSPPGDRYEQYF
V gene: TRBV4-2; clone size: .; J gene: TRBJ2-2; D gene: TRBD2; CDR3 length: 18; CDR3 DNA: TGTGCCAGCAGCCAATTAGGGTGGGCGGGAGCGGTCACCGGGGAGCTGTTTTTT; CDR3 protein: CASSQLGWAGAVTGELFF
V gene: TRBV6-2/TRBV6-3; clone size: .; J gene: TRBJ2-5; D gene: TRBD1; CDR3 length: 20; CDR3 DNA: TGTGCCAGCAGTTACCATGTTGGAGCGGGCGAGGGACAGGTCCAAGAGACCCAGTACTTC; CDR3 protein: CASSYHVGAGEGQVQETQYF
V gene: TRBV7-2; clone size: .; J gene: TRBJ2-2; D gene: TRBD2; CDR3 length: 15; CDR3 DNA: TGTGCCAGCAGGCCGGGACTAGCGGGAACCGGGGAGCTGTTTTTT; CDR3 protein: CASRPGLAGTGELFF
V gene: TRBV12-3/TRBV12-4; clone size: few; J gene: TRBJ1-2; D gene: .; CDR3 length: 13; CDR3 DNA: TGTGCCAGCAGTTTAGGGGGTTGGTATGGCTACACCTTC; CDR3 protein: CASSLGGWYGYTF
V gene: TRBV11-2; clone size: .; J gene: TRBJ2-3; D gene: .; CDR3 length: 14; CDR3 DNA: TGTGCCAGCAGCAACCTTGAAAGCACAGATACGCAGTATTTT; CDR3 protein: CASSNLESTDTQYF
V gene: TRBV6-4; clone size: .; J gene: TRBJ2-1; D gene: TRBD2; CDR3 length: 15; CDR3 DNA: TGTGCCAGCAGTGACGGGCTAGCGGGAAACAATGAGCAGTTCTTC; CDR3 protein: CASSDGLAGNNEQFF
V gene: TRBV9; clone size: .; J gene: TRBJ1-6; D gene: TRBD1; CDR3 length: 15; CDR3 DNA: TGTGCCAGCAGCCTTGGACAGGGTGCCGGATCACCCCTCCACTTT; CDR3 protein: CASSLGQGAGSPLHF
V gene: TRBV19; clone size: .; J gene: TRBJ2-1; D gene: TRBD1; CDR3 length: 16; CDR3 DNA: TGTGCCAGTAGTACCCCCAGGGGGCTATTGAGCAATGAGCAGTTCTTC; CDR3 protein: CASSTPRGLLSNEQFF
V gene: TRBV5-4; clone size: .; J gene: TRBJ2-5; D gene: .; CDR3 length: 15; CDR3 DNA: TGTGCCAGCAGCTTGGACGGTAGCATCTCAGAGACCCAGTACTTC; CDR3 protein: CASSLDGSISETQYF
V gene: TRBV7-8; clone size: .; J gene: TRBJ2-1; D gene: TRBD2; CDR3 length: 16; CDR3 DNA: TGTGCCAGCAGCTTAGTGAGCGGGAGGGCCTACAATGAGCAGTTCTTC; CDR3 protein: CASSLVSGRAYNEQFF
V gene: TRBV28; clone size: once; J gene: TRBJ2-5; D gene: TRBD2; CDR3 length: 16; CDR3 DNA: TGTGCCAGCAGTCGTGAAGCGGGACTAGGTCTTGAGACCCAGTACTTC; CDR3 protein: CASSREAGLGLETQYF
V gene: TRBV7-3; clone size: .; J gene: TRBJ2-3; D gene: .; CDR3 length: 16; CDR3 DNA: TGTGCCAGCAGCTTAACGGGGCTCGGCGGCACAGATACGCAGTATTTT; CDR3 protein: CASSLTGLGGTDTQYF
V gene: TRBV10-3; clone size: .; J gene: TRBJ1-1; D gene: TRBD1; CDR3 length: 15; CDR3 DNA: TGTGCCATCAGGAACCCGGACAGGGGGAACACTGAAGCTTTCTTT; CDR3 protein: CAIRNPDRGNTEAFF
V gene: TRBV4-2; clone size: .; J gene: TRBJ2-2; D gene: .; CDR3 length: 16; CDR3 DNA: TGTGCCAGCAGCCCGATAGCGCAGAAAACCACCGGGGAGCTGTTTTTT; CDR3 protein: CASSPIAQKTTGELFF
V gene: TRBV13; clone size: once; J gene: TRBJ1-5; D gene: .; CDR3 length: 12; CDR3 DNA: TGTGCCAGCAGCTTAGAGACTCAGCCCCAGCATTTT; CDR3 protein: CASSLETQPQHF
V gene: TRBV15; clone size: .; J gene: TRBJ1-4; D gene: .; CDR3 length: 13; CDR3 DNA: TGTGCCACCAGCGTCGACAGTTTCGTAAAACTGTTTTTT; CDR3 protein: CATSVDSFVKLFF
V gene: TRBV2; clone size: .; J gene: TRBJ2-1; D gene: .; CDR3 length: 15; CDR3 DNA: TGTGCCAGCGGGCGTAGCGGTGACTCCTACAATGAGCAGTTCTTC; CDR3 protein: CASGRSGDSYNEQFF
V gene: TRBV3-1/TRBV3-2; clone size: few; J gene: TRBJ2-7; D gene: .; CDR3 length: 15; CDR3 DNA: TGTGCCAGCAGCCAACCACGGGACTCCTCCTACGAGCAGTACTTC; CDR3 protein: CASSQPRDSSYEQYF
V gene: TRBV24-1; clone size: few; J gene: TRBJ2-7; D gene: TRBD1; CDR3 length: 13; CDR3 DNA: TGTGCCACCAGTCCGGGACAGGGATACGAGCAGTACTTC; CDR3 protein: CATSPGQGYEQYF
V gene: TRBV28; clone size: .; J gene: TRBJ2-5; D gene: .; CDR3 length: 13; CDR3 DNA: TGTGCCAGCAGTTGGGCAGGTCGTGAGACCCAGTACTTC; CDR3 protein: CASSWAGRETQYF
V gene: TRBV18; clone size: .; J gene: TRBJ2-1; D gene: TRBD2; CDR3 length: 15; CDR3 DNA: TGTGCCAGCTCACGAAGCGGGAGCTCCTACAATGAGCAGTTCTTC; CDR3 protein: CASSRSGSSYNEQFF
V gene: TRBV3-1/TRBV3-2; clone size: .; J gene: TRBJ2-7; D gene: TRBD1; CDR3 length: 14; CDR3 DNA: TGTGCCAGCAGCCTCCGACAGGGGGCACGGGAGCAGTACTTC; CDR3 protein: CASSLRQGAREQYF
V gene: TRBV28; clone size: .; J gene: TRBJ1-5; D gene: TRBD1; CDR3 length: 16; CDR3 DNA: TGTGCCAGCAGTCAAGTAGGGACAGGGATTTGGGAGCCCCAGCATTTT; CDR3 protein: CASSQVGTGIWEPQHF
V gene: TRBV27; clone size: once; J gene: TRBJ2-3; D gene: TRBD1; CDR3 length: 13; CDR3 DNA: TGTGCCAGCAGTGATACAGGGGCCAATACGCAGTATTTT; CDR3 protein: CASSDTGANTQYF
V gene: TRBV27; clone size: .; J gene: TRBJ1-5; D gene: .; CDR3 length: 14; CDR3 DNA: TGTGCCAGCAGTGAACAGGGCGGCAATCAGCCCCAGCATTTT; CDR3 protein: CASSEQGGNQPQHF
V gene: TRBV28; clone size: .; J gene: TRBJ1-5; D gene: .; CDR3 length: 15; CDR3 DNA: TGTGCCAGCAGTGGACTAACAGGGAGCAATCAGCCCCAGCATTTT; CDR3 protein: CASSGLTGSNQPQHF
V gene: TRBV7-2; clone size: once; J gene: TRBJ2-1; D gene: TRBD2; CDR3 length: 16; CDR3 DNA: TGTGCCAGCAGCCTAGGGACTAGCGGGTTATACAATGAGCAGTTCTTC; CDR3 protein: CASSLGTSGLYNEQFF
V gene: TRBV19; clone size: .; J gene: TRBJ2-2; D gene: TRBD2; CDR3 length: 17; CDR3 DNA: TGTGCCAGTAGTATCCCCATCGGCGGGAGTCGGACCGGGGAGCTGTTTTTT; CDR3 protein: CASSIPIGGSRTGELFF